The 12 T cell receptor beta chains given below trace back to one sample, sequenced in a study of blood T cell repertoires in COVID-19. TCRdb keeps only in-frame clones here, not all; method: immunoSEQ multiplex PCR. The sample has more than 150,000 clones, 70% to 90% seen once. Material: peripheral blood. Receptor source: a middle-aged man with active or convalescent COVID-19.

The chain is built from TRBV10-3 and TRBJ1-5, with D possibly being TRBD1 (5 bases). Germline V gene sequence: CDR1 ENHRY, CDR2 SYGVKD. The CDR3 totals 16 residues. Trimming removed 2 bases at V and 4 bases at J, with 15 bases between. The chain's CDR3 is CAISENRRGTNQPQHF. CDR3 DNA sequence: TGTGCCATCAGTGAGAATAGGAGGGGAACGAATCAGCCCCAGCATTTT.

The chain employs TRBV18 and TRBJ1-5, with 9 bases that match TRBD1. The CDR3 has 16 residues. V trimming: 3 bases; J trimming: 3 bases; junction bases outside the gene matches: 6. The germline gives CDR1 KGHSH, CDR2 LQKENI. This CDR3 is CASSPSGQGNNQPQHF. The CDR3 DNA sequence: TGTGCCAGCTCACCCTCGGGACAGGGTAACAATCAGCCCCAGCATTTT.

V usage is TRBV4-1 and J usage is TRBJ2-1; D gene unclear. The CDR3 spans 12 residues. Germline loops: CDR1 MGHRA, CDR2 YSYEKL. V was pared by 0 bases and J by 7 bases, with 4 bases between. The CDR3 region is CASSQEYNEQFF. In DNA, the CDR3 is TGCGCCAGCAGCCAAGAATATAATGAGCAGTTCTTC.

The chain employs TRBV19 and TRBJ2-7, with D possibly being TRBD2 (6 bases). The length of the CDR3 is 16 residues. Germline loops: CDR1 LNHDA, CDR2 SQIVND (reference sequence). V dropped 3 bases and J dropped 5 bases, with 20 bases sitting between them. As DNA, the CDR3 is TGTGCCAGTAGTATCTCCGCTTGGGGGGAATTCGACGAGCAGTACTTC. Amino acid sequence: CASSISAWGEFDEQYF.

The chain combines TRBV6-6 with TRBJ1-1, with 7 nucleotides matching TRBD1. Losses at the gene ends were 4 bases for V and 3 bases for J; bases not matched to a gene: 5. This CDR3 region has 14 residues. CDR1 is MNHNY and CDR2 is SVGAGI in the germline V gene (reference sequence). The CDR3 region has the DNA TGTGCCAGCAGTTTCAGGGGGATGGACACTGAAGCTTTCTTT. This codes for CASSFRGMDTEAFF.

The CDR3 DNA follows: TGCGCCAGCAGCCAAGATCTACGGGACAGCGATCCGAGCTCCTACGAGCAGTACTTC. It yields the protein CASSQDLRDSDPSSYEQYF. This chain uses TRBV4-1 with TRBJ2-7; TRBD1 matches 7 bases. The V and J ends lost 0 bases and 0 bases, in that order; junction bases with no gene match: 14. The CDR3 loop spans 19 amino acids. Germline assignment: CDR1 MGHRA and CDR2 YSYEKL.

The chain links TRBV3-1 (or the pseudogene TRBV3-2) to TRBJ1-1, with D possibly being TRBD1 (6 bases). Germline CDR1 reads LGHDT; CDR2 reads YNNKEL (reference sequence). The CDR3 covers 15 residues. The germline V and J ends were trimmed by 4 bases and 2 bases, with 14 bases remaining between them. CDR3 nucleotide sequence: TGTGCCAGCAGCCTAAGGACAGCTAGAAACACTGAAGCTTTCTTT. Translation: CASSLRTARNTEAFF.

J is TRBJ1-6 and V is TRBV12-3 or TRBV12-4; D not certain. The CDR3 spans 13 residues. V lost 9 bases and J lost 5, with 11 bases in between. For the CDR3, the DNA is TGTGCCAGTACTCTGACTAATAATTCACCCCTCCACTTT. Translation: CASTLTNNSPLHF.

This clone was observed a single time. The chain couples TRBV6-5 to TRBJ1-1, with D possibly matching TRBD1 (5 bases). Trimming removed 0 bases from V and 3 bases from J, with 14 bases in between. The germline gives CDR1 MNHEY, CDR2 SVGAGI. CDR3 length equals 16 residues. The CDR3 nucleotides read TGTGCCAGCAGTTACTCGATTCGGGGGGGGGACACTGAAGCTTTCTTT. Translated, it gives CASSYSIRGGDTEAFF.

The chain is built from TRBV4-1 and TRBJ1-2; 8 nucleotides line up with TRBD1. The CDR3 contains 16 residues. Germline V gene sequence: CDR1 MGHRA, CDR2 YSYEKL. The ends lost 0 bases at V and 4 bases at J; junction bases unmatched: 7. Written as DNA, the CDR3 is TGCGCCAGCAGCCAAGATAATGGGGACAGGCGCTATGGCTACACCTTC. Amino acids: CASSQDNGDRRYGYTF.

The chain combines TRBV7-3 with TRBJ1-1; no reliable D call. The germline gives CDR1 SGHTA, CDR2 FQGTGA. The CDR3 has 13 amino acids. V lost 3 bases, J lost 3 bases, and 8 bases lay in between. In nucleotides, the CDR3 is TGTGCCAGCAGCTTGGGCTTGGACACTGAAGCTTTCTTT. It translates to CASSLGLDTEAFF.

This rearrangement joins TRBV3-1 (or the pseudogene TRBV3-2) to TRBJ1-5; D ambiguous. Trimming removed 1 base at V and 4 bases at J, with 5 bases between. The germline CDR1 and CDR2 sequences are LGHDT and YNNKEL (reference sequence). CDR3 size: 13 residues. The CDR3 DNA follows: TGTGCCAGCAGCCAAGCGAGAAATCAGCCCCAGCATTTT. Its translation is CASSQARNQPQHF.